These 22 T cell receptor beta chains were all obtained from the same sample, sequenced in a study of blood T cell repertoires in COVID-19. The method was immunoSEQ multiplex PCR; TCRdb's version includes in-frame clones alone and lacks a portion of them. The repertoire holds approximately 490,000 clones, with 70% to 90% as singletons. Sequenced sample: PBMCs or T cells enriched from blood (not recorded which). All receptors derive from a woman aged 60-70 years who had recovered from COVID-19.

The chain uses TRBV7-6 and TRBJ2-7; no definite D call. Germline CDR1 SGHVS, CDR2 FNYEAQ. Trimming removed 1 base from V and 3 bases from J, with 19 bases in between. The CDR3 runs 17 residues. CDR3 DNA sequence: TGTGCCAGCAGCTTAGGAGGATCCCCAGTCCGGATCTACGAGCAGTACTTC. This gives the protein CASSLGGSPVRIYEQYF. The full variable domain, in which reference TRBV7-6 and TRBJ2-7 provide the parts outside the CDR3, is GAGVSQSPRYKVTKRGQDVALRCDPISGHVSLYWYRQALGQGPEFLTYFNYEAQQDKSGLPNDRFSAERPEGSISTLTIQRTEQRDSAMYRCASSLGGSPVRIYEQYFGPGTRLTVT.

The genes are TRBV7-9 and TRBJ2-3; 11 positions agree with TRBD2. The CDR3 contains 14 residues. V lost 5 bases to trimming and J lost 8 bases; unmatched junction nucleotides: 6. The germline V gene has CDR1 SEHNR and CDR2 FQNEAQ (reference sequence). The CDR3 coding sequence is TGTGCCAGCAGCCCCGGGACTAGCGGCGGTACGCAGTATTTT. Translation: CASSPGTSGGTQYF.

This clone occurred once. The chain joins TRBV6-5 to TRBJ1-4, with D maybe TRBD1 (6 bases). V lost 7 bases and J 3 bases, leaving 9 bases between the germline ends. This CDR3 is built from 13 residues. Germline V CDR1 and CDR2: MNHEY, SVGAGI. The CDR3 reads CASTRGPNEKLFF. CDR3 DNA sequence: TGTGCCAGCACGCGGGGGCCTAATGAAAAACTGTTTTTT.

This chain connects TRBV7-2 to TRBJ1-1; D not certain. There are 14 residues in the CDR3. V was clipped by 6 bases and J by 4 bases, with 15 bases between them. Germline lookup yields CDR1 SGHTA and CDR2 FQGNSA. CDR3 protein: CASRQGRGVTEAFF. CDR3 in DNA: TGTGCCAGCAGGCAAGGACGGGGAGTCACTGAAGCTTTCTTT.

About this clone itself: At the DNA level, this CDR3 is encoded by other sequences in the same sample as well. The V and J genes are TRBV5-1 and TRBJ2-5; 9 bases are a match to TRBD2. From germline, CDR1 is SGHRS and CDR2 YFSETQ. This CDR3 spans 14 amino acids. V gave up 1 base and J gave up 5 bases; unmatched junction bases: 3. This chain's CDR3 is CASSLSGGRETQYF. The DNA for the CDR3 is TGCGCCAGCAGCTTGAGCGGGGGGCGGGAGACCCAGTACTTC. Full variable domain (rest looked up from reference TRBV5-1 and TRBJ2-5): KAGVTQTPRYLIKTRGQQVTLSCSPISGHRSVSWYQQTPGQGLQFLFEYFSETQRNKGNFPGRFSGRQFSNSRSEMNVSTLELGDSALYLCASSLSGGRETQYFGPGTRLLVL.

V is TRBV24-1 and J is TRBJ1-2; 8 bases line up with TRBD1. The germline CDR1 and CDR2 sequences are KGHDR and SFDVKD. V lost 3 bases to trimming and J lost 3 bases; unmatched junction nucleotides: 5. The CDR3 consists of 15 residues. In DNA, the CDR3 is TGTGCCACCAGTGATCATACAGGGGGAGACTATGGCTACACCTTC. Amino acids: CATSDHTGGDYGYTF.

V usage is TRBV2 and J usage is TRBJ1-1; the D gene is possibly TRBD1 (5 bases). The CDR3 has 14 residues. Trimming took off 7 bases at V and 5 bases at J, with 17 bases between the two ends. CDR1 is SNHLY and CDR2 is FYNNEI in the germline V gene. As DNA, the CDR3 is TGTGCCAGCACCCTCTCCCCGGGGGGGACTGAAGCTTTCTTT. Translating gives CASTLSPGGTEAFF.

V is TRBV27 and J is TRBJ2-6; TRBD2 might be the D (5 bases). Trimming took off 2 bases at V and 1 base at J, with 9 bases between the two ends. The CDR3 length is 16 residues. Germline CDR1 and CDR2: MNHEY and SMNVEV (reference sequence). The CDR3 reads CASSLRGGSGANVLTF. DNA of the CDR3: TGTGCCAGCAGTTTACGGGGTGGGTCTGGGGCCAACGTCCTGACTTTC.

CDR3 residues: CASTWDRGMNTEAFF. DNA for the CDR3: TGTGCCAGCACTTGGGACAGGGGTATGAACACTGAAGCTTTCTTT. This chain connects TRBV6-5 to TRBJ1-1; 10 bases fit TRBD1. Trimming cost V 7 bases and J 0 bases; bases outside gene matches: 5. The CDR3 runs 15 residues. Germline lookup yields CDR1 MNHEY and CDR2 SVGAGI.

The CDR3 loop is CASRGGQGRYEQYV. As DNA, the CDR3 is TGTGCCAGCAGGGGCGGACAGGGGAGGTACGAGCAGTACGTC. The chain carries TRBV6-5 and TRBJ2-7; 9 positions match TRBD1. J gave up 4 bases and V 6 bases, and 7 bases lay outside the gene matches. Germline lookup yields CDR1 MNHEY and CDR2 SVGAGI. This CDR3 contains 14 residues.

This clone turned up a few times. V is TRBV7-9 and J is TRBJ1-5, with unresolved D. The germline CDR1 and CDR2 sequences are SEHNR and FQNEAQ (reference sequence). The CDR3 has 15 residues. V was trimmed by 1 base and J by 0 bases, leaving 7 bases between them. The CDR3 loop reads CASSLGGSSNQPQHF. DNA of the CDR3: TGTGCCAGCAGCTTAGGCGGTTCTAGCAATCAGCCCCAGCATTTT.

This clone was detected only once. CDR3 amino acids: CASSLGGQTGQPQHF. The CDR3 DNA follows: TGTGCCAGCAGTTTAGGGGGACAAACGGGTCAGCCCCAGCATTTT. This sequence joins TRBV28 and TRBJ1-5; tentative D call: TRBD1 (6 bases). The CDR3 runs to 15 residues. Trimming cost V 2 bases and J 6 bases, with 14 bases left between them. The germline V gene has CDR1 MDHEN and CDR2 SYDVKM.

This chain uses TRBV24-1 with TRBJ1-2; tentatively, D is TRBD1 (5 bases). The CDR3 covers 12 residues. The V gene's germline CDR1 is KGHDR and CDR2 SFDVKD. The V end lost 5 bases, the J end lost 8 bases, and 11 bases lay between the germline ends. CDR3 bases: TGTGCCACCAGTGCAGGGTTCGGCGGCTACACCTTC. Its translation is CATSAGFGGYTF.

This chain uses TRBV11-3 with TRBJ2-7, with 8 bases identical to TRBD1. Trimming took 4 bases from V and 0 from J; bases not matched to a gene: 20. This CDR3 has 20 amino acids. From germline, CDR1 is SGHNT and CDR2 YENEEA. This chain's CDR3 is CASSCLTLLRRQGLSYEQYV. DNA of the CDR3: TGTGCCAGCAGCTGCCTTACTTTACTTCGCCGACAGGGGCTCTCCTACGAGCAGTACGTC.

The gene calls are TRBV9 and TRBJ1-3, with D possibly being TRBD1 (5 bases). Germline V gives CDR1 SGDLS, CDR2 YYNGEE. The CDR3 spans 13 residues. The V gene lost 2 bases and the J gene lost 4 bases, with 7 bases spanning the gap. The chain's CDR3 is CASSVRGGNTIYF. The CDR3 DNA reads as TGTGCCAGCAGCGTTAGGGGAGGAAACACCATATATTTT.

The chain uses TRBV6-2 or TRBV6-3 and TRBJ1-2; 7 nucleotides agree with TRBD1. The CDR3 consists of 14 residues. The ends lost 0 bases at V and 7 bases at J; junction bases unmatched: 5. Germline V CDR1 and CDR2: MNHEY, SVGEGT. The CDR3 region has the DNA TGTGCCAGCAGTTACTCAACAGGGGTCAGTGGCTACACCTTC. Its protein product is CASSYSTGVSGYTF.

The chain links TRBV2 to TRBJ2-2; the D gene is possibly TRBD2 (5 bases). Germline CDR1 SNHLY, CDR2 FYNNEI. V lost 6 bases to trimming and J lost 3 bases, with 14 bases between them. There are 15 residues in the CDR3. The CDR3 loop is CASRGSGVYTGELFF. In DNA form, the CDR3 reads TGTGCCAGCAGGGGGAGCGGTGTCTACACCGGGGAGCTGTTTTTT.

V usage is TRBV3-1 (or the pseudogene TRBV3-2) and J usage is TRBJ2-1; TRBD1 might be the D (6 bases). Germline loops: CDR1 LGHDT, CDR2 YNNKEL (reference sequence). The CDR3 contains 15 residues. With 5 bases removed from V and 7 bases from J, the gap between germline ends came to 18 bases. CDR3: CASSSHVGQGNEQFF. CDR3 DNA: TGTGCCAGCAGCTCCCACGTGGGGCAGGGGAATGAGCAGTTCTTC.

J is TRBJ2-7 and V is TRBV4-1, with a tentative D call TRBD1 (5 bases). CDR3 length: 13 amino acids. V dropped 4 bases and J dropped 3 bases, with 10 bases sitting between them. Germline V gives CDR1 MGHRA, CDR2 YSYEKL. In DNA, the CDR3 is TGCGCCAGCAGCCCAGTAAGGGGCTACGAGCAGTACTTC. Protein: CASSPVRGYEQYF.

V and J are TRBV27 and TRBJ1-4; TRBD1 aligns across 9 bases. The CDR3 totals 13 residues. The germline V gene encodes CDR1 MNHEY and CDR2 SMNVEV (reference sequence). The V and J ends lost 6 bases and 10 bases, in that order; junction bases with no gene match: 6. CDR3 in amino acids: CASRGTGKRKLFF. The CDR3 region has the DNA TGTGCCAGCAGGGGGACAGGGAAGAGAAAACTGTTTTTT.

This chain uses TRBV28 with TRBJ2-7; D might be TRBD1 (6 bases). Looked up from germline, CDR1 is MDHEN and CDR2 is SYDVKM. CDR3 length: 13 residues. Deletions cut 2 bases from V and 7 bases from J, with 12 bases between. The CDR3: CASSLRQAIEQYV. DNA of the CDR3: TGTGCCAGCAGTTTAAGACAGGCCATAGAGCAGTACGTC.

The genes are TRBV5-1 and TRBJ1-2; D is ambiguous. The CDR3 is 15 residues long. The germline CDR1 and CDR2 sequences are SGHRS and YFSETQ. Trimming cost V 0 bases and J 7 bases, with 16 bases left between them. The CDR3 coding sequence is TGCGCCAGCAGCTTGGCCGTGGGCCTAGGAGGTGGCTACACCTTC. This encodes CASSLAVGLGGGYTF.